The 4 T cell receptor beta chains below were found in one sample sequenced in a study of response to subunit inactivated influenza vaccine. MiXCR, run by TCRdb on the RT-PCR reads, gives a single entry per CDR3 protein. In the table there are about 540,000 distinct CDR3 sequences, 11% to 15% of which are singletons. Source: PBMCs from blood, taken less than 13 days after vaccination. The source is a man in his fifties who received an inactivated influenza vaccine.

This clonotype has just a few counts. This chain connects TRBV7-9 to TRBJ2-1; 9 bases are a match to TRBD2. This CDR3 region has 17 residues. Unmatched junction bases numbered 11, after V lost 2 bases and J lost 6 bases. CDR1 is SEHNR, CDR2 FQNEAQ, per germline (reference sequence). The CDR3 nucleotides read TGTGCCAGCAGCTTACCTCCGATAGCGGGAGCGGGCAATGAGCAGTTCTTC. It yields the protein CASSLPPIAGAGNEQFF.

The rearrangement links TRBV7-6 to TRBJ2-7; 10 bases align to TRBD1. Losses at the gene ends were 2 bases for V and 5 bases for J; bases not matched to a gene: 6. This CDR3 is built from 15 residues. Germline CDR1 reads SGHVS; CDR2 reads FNYEAQ. This CDR3 reads CASSLLGQGFDEQYF. CDR3 bases: TGTGCCAGCAGCTTACTGGGACAGGGGTTTGACGAGCAGTACTTC.

The chain employs TRBV12-3 or TRBV12-4 and TRBJ2-2; weak D call: TRBD1 (6 bases). V was clipped by 5 bases and J by 3 bases, with 10 bases between them. The CDR3 is 14 amino acids. DNA for the CDR3: TGTGCCAGCAGTACAGGGCTTTACACCGGGGAGCTGTTTTTT. Translating it yields CASSTGLYTGELFF.

The gene calls are TRBV29-1 and TRBJ2-7, with 7 bases identical to TRBD1. The CDR3 is 12 amino acids. Germline lookup yields CDR1 SQVTM and CDR2 ANQGSEA. Trimming at V came to 6 bases and at J to 3 bases, leaving 5 bases not matched to a gene. The CDR3 region is CSVTGIFYEQYF. In DNA, the CDR3 is TGCAGCGTGACAGGGATTTTCTACGAGCAGTACTTC.